Listed here are 32 T cell receptor beta chains from one sample, sequenced in a study of vaccination and CD4 T cells after COVID-19. Specified treatment: roughly 11-day PBMC culture with coronavirus spike peptide pools or control peptides (ViraFEST assay). Unexposed donor CD4+ T cells predated the COVID-19 pandemic, collected 2011-2018. The Oncomine TCR Beta short-read assay was applied to DNA of cultured CD4+ T cells. TCRdb re-analysed the PCR reads in MiXCR, keeping a single row per CDR3 protein. The data contain 4,000 to 5,500 distinct CDR3 sequences, roughly 60% of them singletons. These TCRs are of unknown antigen specificity. Sequencing input: CD4+ T cells from blood, cultured in vitro. These receptors came from a human donor in good health.

The chain is built from TRBV7-2 and TRBJ2-3; tentatively, D is TRBD2 (5 bases). The germline V gene has CDR1 SGHTA and CDR2 FQGNSA. V lost 3 bases to trimming and J lost 1 base, with 11 bases between them. This CDR3 has 15 residues. DNA for the CDR3: TGTGCCAGCAGCTTGCTGAGCGGACGCACAGATACGCAGTATTTT. Protein: CASSLLSGRTDTQYF.

The chain employs TRBV15 and TRBJ1-6; weak D call: TRBD1 (6 bases). Germline V lookup: CDR1 LNHNV, CDR2 YYDKDF (reference sequence). The CDR3 contains 13 residues. Trimming shortened V by 2 bases and J by 9 bases, and 8 bases separated the two germline ends. CDR3 nucleotide sequence: TGTGCCACCAGCAGACAGGGGAGTTCACCCCTCCACTTT. Translation: CATSRQGSSPLHF.

V usage is TRBV4-2 and J usage is TRBJ2-1, with 9 nucleotides matching TRBD2. With 0 bases clipped from V and 10 bases from J, the junction kept 16 bases outside the gene matches. The CDR3 spans 18 residues. Germline values: CDR1 LGHNA, CDR2 YNFKEQ. CDR3 in amino acids: CASSQDPRGAGGQVEQFF. The CDR3 DNA is TGTGCCAGCAGCCAAGATCCCCGGGGAGCGGGAGGCCAGGTGGAGCAGTTCTTC.

This clonotype was recorded a few times. The gene calls are TRBV20-1 and TRBJ2-1; no firm D call. Germline lookup yields CDR1 DFQATT and CDR2 SNEGSKA (reference sequence). CDR3 length: 15 amino acids. The V and J ends lost 5 bases and 4 bases respectively, with 18 bases between them. Written as DNA, the CDR3 is TGCAGTGCTTCGCCTTCGCGTCCGAGTTACAATGAGCAGTTCTTC. Its translation: CSASPSRPSYNEQFF.

The rearrangement joins TRBV10-3 to TRBJ2-7; TRBD1 matches at 7 bases. V lost 8 bases, J lost 3 bases, and 13 bases stayed unmatched. The germline V gene has CDR1 ENHRY and CDR2 SYGVKD. There are 15 residues in the CDR3. The CDR3 DNA is TGTGCCATCTCGATGGGACAGAGAAAACTCTACGAGCAGTACTTC. It codes for CAISMGQRKLYEQYF.

This chain uses TRBV7-2 with TRBJ1-4; D is undetermined. Trimming pared 1 base from V and 4 bases from J, leaving 13 bases between. Germline V gene data show CDR1 as SGHTA and CDR2 as FQGNSA. This CDR3 has 16 residues. CDR3 bases: TGTGCCAGCAGCTTAGGAGCTGGAGGAATTAATGAAAAACTGTTTTTT. Translated: CASSLGAGGINEKLFF.

The V gene is TRBV19, the J gene TRBJ1-5, with 8 bases fitting TRBD1. V dropped 1 base and J dropped 11; count of bases not matched to a gene: 7. CDR3 size: 14 residues. Germline values: CDR1 LNHDA, CDR2 SQIVND (reference sequence). Here the CDR3 reads CASSIGAGGRSQHF. DNA of the CDR3: TGTGCCAGTAGTATAGGGGCAGGGGGCCGGTCCCAGCATTTT.

The chain couples TRBV19 to TRBJ1-1, with TRBD1 as a possible D gene (6 bases). Trimming took 6 bases from V and 7 from J, leaving 12 bases between them. This CDR3 is 12 amino acids long. Germline CDR1 and CDR2: LNHDA and SQIVND (reference sequence). This chain's CDR3 is CASSPRGDEAFF. Here the CDR3 DNA reads TGTGCCAGTAGCCCCAGGGGCGATGAAGCTTTCTTT.

The genes are TRBV6-2 or TRBV6-3 and TRBJ1-1, with 10 bases identical to TRBD1. CDR3 length equals 14 residues. The V and J ends lost 6 bases and 6 bases, in that order; junction bases with no gene match: 7. The germline V gene has CDR1 MNHEY and CDR2 SVGEGT. The CDR3 DNA follows: TGTGCCAGCAGCCCCGGGACAGGGGCCCCTGAAGCTTTCTTT. Protein sequence: CASSPGTGAPEAFF.

This clonotype was detected only a few times. J is TRBJ1-2 and V is TRBV20-1; D is unresolved. The V end was cut by 0 bases, the J end by 4 bases, with 12 bases between. The CDR3 extends over 14 amino acids. Germline loops: CDR1 DFQATT, CDR2 SNEGSKA (reference sequence). Here the CDR3 reads CSARDSKKTYGYTF. The CDR3 coding sequence is TGCAGTGCTAGAGATAGTAAAAAGACCTATGGCTACACCTTC.

This chain joins TRBV20-1 and TRBJ1-5; 7 bases map to TRBD1. The CDR3 spans 16 residues. With 0 bases clipped from V and 0 bases from J, the junction kept 5 bases outside the gene matches. The germline CDR1 and CDR2 sequences are DFQATT and SNEGSKA (reference sequence). The CDR3 sequence is CSAREGQRYSNQPQHF. In DNA form, the CDR3 reads TGCAGTGCTAGAGAGGGACAGAGATATAGCAATCAGCCCCAGCATTTT.

This clonotype turned up a few times. V gene TRBV7-9 combines with J gene TRBJ2-4, with 8 bases identical to TRBD1. CDR1 SEHNR and CDR2 FQNEAQ come from the germline V gene (reference sequence). J was trimmed by 4 bases and V by 5 bases; bases with no gene match: 4. This CDR3 spans 14 amino acids. The CDR3 sequence: CASSPGGSKNIQYF. The CDR3 DNA follows: TGTGCCAGCAGCCCAGGGGGCTCTAAAAACATTCAGTACTTC.

The CDR3 DNA sequence: TGTGCCAGCAGTGATGGTTCTGGAAACACCATATATTTT. As protein: CASSDGSGNTIYF. The chain has TRBV6-1 and TRBJ1-3; D gene unclear. V was pared by 3 bases and J by 1 base, with 4 bases between. Germline V gives CDR1 MNHNS, CDR2 SASEGT. This CDR3 has 13 residues.

The rearrangement links TRBV7-6 to TRBJ1-1; no firm D call. The CDR3 consists of 13 residues. V shed 0 bases and J shed 3 bases, with 5 bases lying between them. Germline values: CDR1 SGHVS, CDR2 FNYEAQ. For the CDR3, the DNA is TGTGCCAGCAGCTTAGCCTTGGACACTGAAGCTTTCTTT. Its protein is CASSLALDTEAFF.

The gene calls are TRBV6-1 and TRBJ2-5; TRBD2 matches 10 bases. This CDR3 contains 19 residues. V lost 5 bases to trimming and J lost 5 bases; unmatched junction nucleotides: 20. The germline V gene has CDR1 MNHNS and CDR2 SASEGT. The CDR3 nucleotides are TGTGCCAGCAGTCGGGGGGAGGCTAGCGGGAGTGTCTGGGGGGAGACCCAGTACTTC. As protein: CASSRGEASGSVWGETQYF.

This rearrangement joins TRBV20-1 to TRBJ1-3; D gene unclear. Germline V CDR1 and CDR2: DFQATT, SNEGSKA (reference sequence). The CDR3 contains 11 residues. The ends were cut back, 3 bases at V and 8 bases at J, with 8 bases in the middle. The CDR3 nucleotides are TGCAGTGCTAGTTTCGGGGACACCATATATTTT. Translated, it gives CSASFGDTIYF.

The chain has TRBV6-2 or TRBV6-3 and TRBJ1-6; D is undetermined. The germline V gene encodes CDR1 MNHEY and CDR2 SVGEGT. The CDR3 has 13 residues. V was clipped by 2 bases and J by 10 bases, with 9 bases between them. CDR3 in DNA: TGTGCCAGCAGTTACGGTATGGCCTCACCCCTCCACTTT. It codes for CASSYGMASPLHF.

The rearrangement uses TRBV20-1 and TRBJ1-2; TRBD1 matches at 10 bases. J gave up 2 bases and V 6 bases, and 9 bases lay outside the gene matches. Germline loops: CDR1 DFQATT, CDR2 SNEGSKA (reference sequence). The CDR3 has 15 amino acids. As DNA, the CDR3 is TGCAGTGCGCTAGCGACAGGGGGCGAGAACTATGGCTACACCTTC. It yields the protein CSALATGGENYGYTF.

This clonotype was seen a few times. This chain links TRBV21-1 with TRBJ1-1. TRBV21-1 is noted as a pseudogene. The CDR3 runs 13 residues. The DNA of the CDR3 is TGTGCCAGCAGCCCCAAAGGGAACACTGAAGCTTTCTTT. Translated, it gives CASSPKGNTEAFF.

V gene TRBV21-1 combines with J gene TRBJ1-1. TRBV21-1 is marked as a pseudogene. This CDR3 is built from 17 residues. The CDR3 DNA is TGTGCCAGCAGGAGCCGAATCCAGTTAAGCGCGGAGACTGAAGCTTTCTTT. It is translated as CASRSRIQLSAETEAFF.

This clonotype was observed a single time. The V gene is TRBV12-3 or TRBV12-4, the J gene TRBJ2-3; no firm D call. V was clipped by 8 bases and J by 3 bases, with 6 bases between them. This CDR3 has 11 residues. The CDR3 bases are TGTGCCAGCGGAACAACAGATACGCAGTATTTT. Translating gives CASGTTDTQYF.

The rearrangement links TRBV7-9 to TRBJ2-5; tentative D call: TRBD2 (6 bases). Trimming shortened V by 0 bases and J by 5 bases, and 10 bases separated the two germline ends. The CDR3 sequence is 14 residues long. Per the germline V gene, CDR1 is SEHNR and CDR2 is FQNEAQ (reference sequence). The CDR3 loop is CASSLAAGRETQYF. The CDR3 DNA sequence: TGTGCCAGCAGCTTAGCGGCAGGGAGGGAGACCCAGTACTTC.

The rearrangement links TRBV20-1 to TRBJ1-5; perhaps TRBD1 as D (5 bases). Germline V gene lookup returns CDR1 DFQATT and CDR2 SNEGSKA (reference sequence). Trimming stripped 1 base from V and 11 bases from J, with 21 bases between. CDR3 length equals 15 residues. The CDR3 reads CSARGRMTVQSAQHF. DNA of the CDR3: TGCAGTGCTAGAGGAAGGATGACAGTTCAATCAGCCCAGCATTTT.

This clonotype counts as large. The chain carries TRBV20-1 and TRBJ1-2; 9 bases fit TRBD1. V was clipped by 6 bases and J by 8 bases; unmatched bases: 16. The CDR3 is 15 amino acids. The germline V gene encodes CDR1 DFQATT and CDR2 SNEGSKA (reference sequence). DNA of the CDR3: TGCAGTGCCTGGAACCCCAGGACAGGGGAAGGAGGCTACACCTTC. Protein product: CSAWNPRTGEGGYTF.

The V and J genes are TRBV9 and TRBJ1-1; no reliable D call. From germline, CDR1 is SGDLS and CDR2 YYNGEE. Trimming left V 0 bases short and J 1 base short, with 4 bases between. The CDR3 length is 13 residues. CDR3 sequence: CASSVAGNTEAFF. DNA of the CDR3: TGTGCCAGCAGCGTAGCTGGGAACACTGAAGCTTTCTTT.

The chain combines TRBV20-1 with TRBJ1-5, with D possibly TRBD1 on 6 matching bases. V dropped 5 bases and J dropped 0 bases, with 11 bases sitting between them. The length of the CDR3 is 14 residues. Germline values: CDR1 DFQATT, CDR2 SNEGSKA (reference sequence). CDR3 region: CSAHGTLSNQPQHF. The CDR3 DNA sequence: TGCAGTGCTCACGGGACACTTAGCAATCAGCCCCAGCATTTT.

The chain employs TRBV27 and TRBJ1-1; maybe TRBD1 (6 bases). V lost 7 bases and J 6 bases, leaving 21 bases between the germline ends. In germline, CDR1 is MNHEY, CDR2 SMNVEV (reference sequence). The CDR3 covers 15 residues. In DNA, the CDR3 is TGTGCCAGCACCCACTCTGACAGGTTGTTGTCTGAAGCTTTCTTT. This encodes CASTHSDRLLSEAFF.

A few counts support this clonotype. The chain recombines TRBV28 with TRBJ1-2; 9 bases line up with TRBD1. V was clipped by 5 bases and J by 13 bases; unmatched bases: 8. CDR3 size: 12 residues. From germline, CDR1 is MDHEN and CDR2 SYDVKM. Here the CDR3 DNA reads TGTGCCAGCAGTACCCCCGGACAGGGGTTCACCTTC. Translating gives CASSTPGQGFTF.

Here the CDR3 reads CATKNSQGSNQPQHF. The DNA for the CDR3 is TGTGCCACCAAAAACTCACAGGGGAGCAATCAGCCCCAGCATTTT. V and J are TRBV6-1 and TRBJ1-5, with 7 bases fitting TRBD1. CDR3 size: 15 residues. The ends lost 10 bases at V and 1 base at J; junction bases unmatched: 10. Germline-derived CDR1 and CDR2 are MNHNS and SASEGT.

The chain is built from TRBV2 and TRBJ2-2, with D perhaps TRBD1 or TRBD2 (6 bases each). CDR1 is SNHLY and CDR2 is FYNNEI in the germline V gene. Trimming stripped 2 bases from V and 3 bases from J, with 13 bases between. The CDR3 runs 16 residues. This CDR3 reads CASSEKGGAYTGELFF. In nucleotides, the CDR3 is TGTGCCAGCAGTGAAAAGGGGGGTGCGTACACCGGGGAGCTGTTTTTT.

The chain uses TRBV7-2 and TRBJ1-4, with 8 bases lining up with TRBD1. Per germline, CDR1 SGHTA and CDR2 FQGNSA. The CDR3 is made up of 14 amino acids. Trimming cost V 6 bases and J 3 bases; bases outside gene matches: 3. For the CDR3, the DNA is TGTGCCAGCAGAAAACAGGGGGCTAATGAAAAACTGTTTTTT. Its translation is CASRKQGANEKLFF.

The rearrangement joins TRBV28 to TRBJ2-6, with D uncertain. CDR3 length: 13 amino acids. V gave up 5 bases and J gave up 1 base, with 3 bases separating them. The germline V gene encodes CDR1 MDHEN and CDR2 SYDVKM. CDR3 loop: CASSTSGANVLTF. CDR3 DNA sequence: TGTGCCAGCAGTACATCTGGGGCCAACGTCCTGACTTTC.